This T cell receptor (beta chain) emerged from a study of blood T cells in healthy people across ages. The use of a sample-barcoded 5' primer and a J-beta primer mix characterized a second PCR of roughly 6 to 11 cycles. One entry per CDR3 protein results from TCRdb running MiXCR on the 5' RACE reads. The data show 1.5 million to 2 million distinct CDR3 sequences, 28% seen once. Germline V gene data show CDR1 as SEHNR and CDR2 as FQNEAQ (reference sequence). V was trimmed by 3 bases and J by 3 bases, leaving 8 bases between them. CDR3 length: 13 residues. Sample: blood. The origin of this receptor is a woman under 40 in good health. This chain joins TRBV7-9 and TRBJ1-1; no definite D call. CDR3 DNA: TGTGCCAGCAGCTTCGGGGTGGACACTGAAGCTTTCTTT. As protein: CASSFGVDTEAFF.